This is a list of T cell receptor beta chains from one sample in a study of shared clonotypes between healthy human individuals. The protocol was immunoSEQ multiplex PCR, while the TCRdb copy is restricted to in-frame clones and leaves out a portion. The top ten hold over 1.5% of the sample, which has approximately 2,200,000 clones, approximately 94% seen once. Sequencing was done on a sample of naive CD8+ T cells from PBMCs. These receptors all come from a man in his late teens or twenties in good health. Some clones in this sample may be carry-over from other donors' samples. The CDR3 runs from the conserved cysteine through the conserved F or W. A D gene is named only where the DNA matches it firmly. Where a row states a size, it is once, few, many or the class of an expanded clone; other rows omit it.

TRBD2	NA	TRBV10-3	TRBJ2-7	CAMSGRGKDEQYF	TGTGCCATGAGCGGGAGGGGTAAGGACGAGCAGTACTTC
NA	NA	TRBV15	TRBJ1-1	CATSSRDMNTEAFF	TGTGCCACCAGCAGCAGGGACATGAACACTGAAGCTTTCTTT
TRBD1	NA	TRBV19	TRBJ1-5	CASSIEGDSYQPQHF	TGTGCCAGTAGTATAGAGGGGGACAGTTATCAGCCCCAGCATTTT
NA	NA	TRBV27	TRBJ2-2	CASSSLVEAGELFF	TGTGCCAGCAGTTCCCTGGTCGAAGCCGGGGAGCTGTTTTTT
NA	once	TRBV28	TRBJ2-7	CASRLTRGDYEQYF	TGTGCCAGCAGACTTACTAGAGGAGACTACGAGCAGTACTTC
TRBD1	NA	TRBV5-1	TRBJ2-3	CASSLSRDRPTTDTQYF	TGCGCCAGCAGCCTTTCCCGGGACAGGCCTACCACAGATACGCAGTATTTT
TRBD2	NA	TRBV4-1	TRBJ2-3	CASSHPEGSGRATDTQYF	TGCGCCAGCAGCCATCCTGAGGGTAGCGGGAGGGCCACAGATACGCAGTATTTT
NA	NA	TRBV9	TRBJ1-4	CASSVGQRGEKLFF	TGTGCCAGCAGCGTCGGTCAGAGGGGTGAAAAACTGTTTTTT
NA	NA	TRBV9	TRBJ2-6	CASSVYTPASGANVLTF	TGTGCCAGCAGCGTATACACACCCGCCTCTGGGGCCAACGTCCTGACTTTC
TRBD1	NA	TRBV28	TRBJ1-1	CASSSRDRGRSSEGEAFF	TGTGCCAGCAGTTCCCGGGACAGGGGGCGCTCTTCGGAAGGTGAAGCTTTCTTT
TRBD1	NA	TRBV7-6	TRBJ1-1	CASSPYRGDTEAFF	TGTGCCAGCAGCCCATACAGGGGAGACACTGAAGCTTTCTTT
TRBD2	NA	TRBV11-2	TRBJ2-7	CASSQGLAGYYEQYF	TGTGCCAGCAGCCAGGGACTAGCGGGTTACTACGAGCAGTACTTC
TRBD1	NA	TRBV4-2	TRBJ1-5	CASSPTGQGEGQPQHF	TGTGCCAGCAGCCCCACAGGACAGGGGGAGGGTCAGCCCCAGCATTTT
NA	NA	TRBV5-1	TRBJ2-2	CASSSHRFTGELFF	TGCGCCAGCAGTTCCCACAGGTTCACCGGGGAGCTGTTTTTT
NA	NA	TRBV30	TRBJ2-1	CAWSIMQSSYNEQFF	TGTGCCTGGAGTATCATGCAGAGCTCCTACAATGAGCAGTTCTTC
NA	NA	TRBV27	TRBJ2-5	CASRGYQETQYF	TGTGCCAGCAGAGGCTACCAAGAGACCCAGTACTTC
NA	NA	TRBV27	TRBJ2-3	CASTKNWGPDTQYF	TGTGCCAGCACCAAGAATTGGGGCCCAGATACGCAGTATTTT
TRBD2	NA	TRBV7-3	TRBJ2-3	CASSSRTSGNTDTQYF	TGTGCCAGCAGCTCCCGGACTAGCGGGAACACAGATACGCAGTATTTT
NA	NA	TRBV9	TRBJ1-3	CASSVVGNTIYF	TGTGCCAGCAGCGTGGTTGGAAACACCATATATTTT
NA	NA	TRBV6-4	TRBJ1-1	CASSSSWGNTEAFF	TGTGCCAGCAGCAGTTCGTGGGGGAACACTGAAGCTTTCTTT
NA	NA	TRBV2	TRBJ2-1	CASSEGLNEQFF	TGTGCCAGCAGTGAAGGGCTCAATGAGCAGTTCTTC
NA	NA	TRBV9	TRBJ1-4	CASSVASAVGANEKLFF	TGTGCCAGCAGCGTAGCTTCTGCTGTCGGGGCTAATGAAAAACTGTTTTTT
TRBD2	NA	TRBV9	TRBJ2-7	CASSAGTSGHPAYEQYF	TGTGCCAGCAGCGCGGGGACTAGCGGGCACCCAGCCTACGAGCAGTACTTC
TRBD1	NA	TRBV9	TRBJ2-2	CASSVAKLTGETGELFF	TGTGCCAGCAGCGTAGCTAAGTTAACAGGGGAAACCGGGGAGCTGTTTTTT
TRBD2	NA	TRBV9	TRBJ2-1	CASSVGPAGGLNNEQFF	TGTGCCAGCAGCGTAGGACCCGCGGGAGGACTAAACAATGAGCAGTTCTTC
NA	NA	TRBV19	TRBJ2-7	CASSTSGTPTYEQYF	TGTGCCAGTAGTACTTCCGGGACACCAACTTACGAGCAGTACTTC
TRBD2	NA	TRBV18	TRBJ2-3	CASSPGRSGRTPDTQYF	TGTGCCAGCTCACCCGGGCGGAGCGGGAGGACACCAGATACGCAGTATTTT
TRBD1	NA	TRBV9	TRBJ2-2	CASSVRDRSTGELFF	TGTGCCAGCAGCGTCCGGGACAGGAGCACCGGGGAGCTGTTTTTT
NA	once	TRBV29-1	TRBJ2-5	CSVEEVMGGFQETQYF	TGCAGCGTTGAAGAGGTGATGGGGGGCTTCCAAGAGACCCAGTACTTC
TRBD1	NA	TRBV5-1	TRBJ1-1	CASSLGQGRLNTEAFF	TGCGCCAGCAGCTTGGGACAGGGCCGGTTGAACACTGAAGCTTTCTTT
TRBD2	NA	TRBV10-3	TRBJ2-2	CAISDLGGSNTGELFF	TGTGCCATCAGTGATCTGGGCGGGAGTAACACCGGGGAGCTGTTTTTT
TRBD2	NA	TRBV5-6	TRBJ2-7	CASSGGLAYEQYF	TGTGCCAGCAGCGGGGGACTAGCCTACGAGCAGTACTTC
NA	once	TRBV29-1	TRBJ1-3	CSVRDSENTIYF	TGCAGCGTTCGGGACTCCGAGAACACCATATATTTT
NA	NA	TRBV9	TRBJ1-2	CASSAHSQGNYGYTF	TGTGCCAGCAGCGCCCACTCCCAGGGTAACTATGGCTACACCTTC
NA	NA	TRBV28	TRBJ2-7	CASSLQGGSYEQYF	TGTGCCAGCAGTCTACAGGGAGGGTCCTACGAGCAGTACTTC
NA	NA	TRBV5-4	TRBJ2-6	CASFTGLSGANVLTF	TGTGCCAGCTTCACAGGGCTCTCTGGGGCCAACGTCCTGACTTTC
NA	once	TRBV11-2	TRBJ2-7	CASSLLTYEQYF	TGTGCCAGCAGCCTCTTAACCTACGAGCAGTACTTC
NA	NA	TRBV6-6	TRBJ2-7	CASSYGIYEQYF	TGTGCCAGCAGTTACGGGATTTACGAGCAGTACTTC